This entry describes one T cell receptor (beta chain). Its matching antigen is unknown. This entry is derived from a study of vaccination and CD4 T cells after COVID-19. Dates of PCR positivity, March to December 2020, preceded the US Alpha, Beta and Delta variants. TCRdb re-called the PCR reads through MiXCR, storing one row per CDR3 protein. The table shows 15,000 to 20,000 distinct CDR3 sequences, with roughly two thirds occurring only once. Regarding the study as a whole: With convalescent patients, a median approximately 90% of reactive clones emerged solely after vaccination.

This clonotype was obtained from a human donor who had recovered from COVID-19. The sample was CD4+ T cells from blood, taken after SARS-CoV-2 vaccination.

The CDR3 bases are TGTGCCAGCAGCCCCACAGGGGGAGATACGCAGTATTTT. Translated, it gives CASSPTGGDTQYF. The genes are TRBV7-3 and TRBJ2-3, with 8 bases matching TRBD1. This CDR3 spans 13 amino acids. The germline V gene encodes CDR1 SGHTA and CDR2 FQGTGA. V trimming: 5 bases; J trimming: 5 bases; junction bases outside the gene matches: 3.